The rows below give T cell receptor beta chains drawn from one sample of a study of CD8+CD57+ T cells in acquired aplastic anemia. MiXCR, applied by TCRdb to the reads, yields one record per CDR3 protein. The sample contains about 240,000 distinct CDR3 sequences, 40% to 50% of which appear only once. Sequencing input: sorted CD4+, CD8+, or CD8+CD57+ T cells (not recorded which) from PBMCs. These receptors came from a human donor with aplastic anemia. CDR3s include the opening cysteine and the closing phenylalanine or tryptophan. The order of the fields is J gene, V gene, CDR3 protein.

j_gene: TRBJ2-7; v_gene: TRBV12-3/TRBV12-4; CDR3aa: CASTTSGGSYEQYF
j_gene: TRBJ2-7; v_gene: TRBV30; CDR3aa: CAWSVGTADEQYF
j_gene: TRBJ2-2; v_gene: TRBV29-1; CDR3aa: CSVTRSGTNTGGLFF
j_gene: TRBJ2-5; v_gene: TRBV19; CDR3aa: CASSTWNSQETQYF
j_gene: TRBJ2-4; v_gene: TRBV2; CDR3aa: CASSEGGLAGANKNIQYF
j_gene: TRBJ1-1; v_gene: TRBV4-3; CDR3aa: CASSQDYGYTEAFF
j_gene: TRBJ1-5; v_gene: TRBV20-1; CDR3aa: CSALTGGQPQHF
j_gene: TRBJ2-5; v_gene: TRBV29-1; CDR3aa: CSVNQGAGETQYF
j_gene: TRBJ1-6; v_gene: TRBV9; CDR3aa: CASSVGDSSYNSPLHF
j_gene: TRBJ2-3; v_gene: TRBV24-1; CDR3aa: CATSDWTGEADTQYF